These 19 T cell receptor beta chains originate from one sample sequenced in a study of OX40 agonist ivuxolimab in advanced cancers. The table came from immunoSEQ multiplex PCR; TCRdb's copy has only in-frame clones and leaves some out. This table holds 60,000 to 65,000 clones, under 95% found once. Sequencing was performed on CD4+ or CD8+ T cells sorted from blood, taken in a trial of the OX40 agonist ivuxolimab. The receptors originated from an adult with an advanced solid tumor such as melanoma, head and neck, liver or kidney cancer.

Details on this clone: Other DNA sequences in the same sample also yield this CDR3. The V and J genes are TRBV2 and TRBJ2-1; D is uncertain. Germline CDR1 and CDR2: SNHLY and FYNNEI. The CDR3 extends over 11 amino acids. V gave up 4 bases and J gave up 4 bases, with 2 bases separating them. This chain's CDR3 is CASSGYNEQFF. The CDR3 nucleotides read TGTGCCAGCAGTGGGTACAATGAGCAGTTCTTC.

The rearrangement links TRBV5-1 to TRBJ1-2; no clear D. V dropped 4 bases and J dropped 6 bases, with 16 bases sitting between them. Germline CDR1 SGHRS, CDR2 YFSETQ. The CDR3 is made up of 14 amino acids. The CDR3 nucleotides read TGCGCCAGCAGCCGGGGAGGGTATATGGATGGCTACACCTTC. This sequence encodes CASSRGGYMDGYTF.

This chain joins TRBV4-2 and TRBJ2-5, with TRBD2 identical over 11 bases. J lost 1 base, V lost 4 bases, and 11 bases had no gene match. The germline CDR1 and CDR2 sequences are LGHNA and YNFKEQ. This CDR3 region has 18 residues. CDR3 amino acids: CASSPRPLTSGAQETQYF. CDR3 sequence (DNA): TGTGCCAGCAGCCCTAGACCCCTGACTAGCGGGGCCCAAGAGACCCAGTACTTC.

The V gene is TRBV18, the J gene TRBJ2-5, with 7 bases fitting TRBD2. The CDR3 is 17 residues long. The germline gives CDR1 KGHSH, CDR2 LQKENI. Trimming at V came to 3 bases and at J to 3 bases, leaving 13 bases not matched to a gene. CDR3 protein: CASSPRLALSLKETQYF. In DNA, the CDR3 is TGTGCCAGCTCACCTCGACTAGCCCTGAGCCTTAAAGAGACCCAGTACTTC. The full variable domain, in which reference TRBV18 and TRBJ2-5 provide the parts outside the CDR3, is NAGVMQNPRHLVRRRGQEARLRCSPMKGHSHVYWYRQLPEEGLKFMVYLQKENIIDESGMPKERFSAEFPKEGPSILRIQQVVRGDSAAYFCASSPRLALSLKETQYFGPGTRLLVL.

The V and J genes are TRBV5-1 and TRBJ2-1; 7 positions agree with TRBD2. Germline CDR1 and CDR2: SGHRS and YFSETQ. The trim removed 8 bases at V and 6 bases at J, leaving 14 bases unmatched. The CDR3 runs to 15 residues. The CDR3 DNA reads TGCGCCAGTTCTCCCGGGGCGGGAGTAGGCAATGAGCAGTTCTTC. Amino acid sequence: CASSPGAGVGNEQFF.

This chain links TRBV2 with TRBJ2-1; no reliable D call. This CDR3 is 13 amino acids long. The ends were cut back, 4 bases at V and 9 bases at J, with 13 bases in the middle. Germline V gene lookup returns CDR1 SNHLY and CDR2 FYNNEI. The DNA for the CDR3 is TGTGCCAGCAGTGGCACCTTCGGCAGTGAGCAGTTCTTC. Residues: CASSGTFGSEQFF.

V and J are TRBV7-6 and TRBJ1-2; D is unresolved. The V gene's germline CDR1 is SGHVS and CDR2 FNYEAQ. Trimming took off 6 bases at V and 1 base at J, with 9 bases between the two ends. The CDR3 loop spans 13 amino acids. Here the CDR3 reads CASRPASNYGYTF. In nucleotides, the CDR3 is TGTGCCAGCAGGCCAGCCAGTAACTATGGCTACACCTTC.

As DNA, the CDR3 is TGTGCCAGCAGTTACAGGGTCACTGAAGCTTTCTTT. Protein product: CASSYRVTEAFF. This sequence joins TRBV5-6 and TRBJ1-1, with a possible D match to TRBD1 (6 bases). The V end was cut by 5 bases, the J end by 4 bases, with 9 bases between. Germline CDR1 and CDR2: SGHDT and YYEEEE. The CDR3 covers 12 residues. Variable domain in full (rest from reference TRBV5-6 and TRBJ1-1): DAGVTQSPTHLIKTRGQQVTLRCSPKSGHDTVSWYQQALGQGPQFIFQYYEEEERQRGNFPDRFSGHQFPNYSSELNVNALLLGDSALYLCASSYRVTEAFFGQGTRLTVV.

V and J are TRBV6-1 and TRBJ2-1, with D perhaps matching TRBD2 (7 bases). This CDR3 region has 16 residues. Germline V CDR1 and CDR2: MNHNS, SASEGT. V was pared by 1 base and J by 2 bases, with 12 bases between. The CDR3 coding sequence is TGTGCCAGCAGTGAAGGTGCGGGGGCAACCTACAATGAGCAGTTCTTC. Translation gives CASSEGAGATYNEQFF.

The chain joins TRBV18 to TRBJ2-1; maybe TRBD1 (5 bases). V lost 2 bases and J 8 bases, leaving 10 bases between the germline ends. The CDR3 is 13 amino acids. Germline V gene data show CDR1 as KGHSH and CDR2 as LQKENI. CDR3 nucleotides: TGTGCCAGCTCACCAAGGGGATTGGATGAGCAGTTCTTC. Translated: CASSPRGLDEQFF.

This clone was picked up one time. J is TRBJ2-7 and V is TRBV7-8; maybe TRBD1 (5 bases). The CDR3 extends over 15 amino acids. V lost 1 base to trimming and J lost 0 bases, with 10 bases between them. Germline V lookup: CDR1 SGHVS, CDR2 FQNEAQ. The CDR3 protein is CASSLGTSSSYEQYF. Here the CDR3 DNA reads TGTGCCAGCAGCTTAGGGACATCGAGCTCCTACGAGCAGTACTTC.

V usage is TRBV30 and J usage is TRBJ2-7; possibly TRBD1 for D (5 bases). V was shortened by 2 bases and J by 1 base, with 9 bases between the two germline ends. The germline CDR1 and CDR2 sequences are GTSNPN and SVGIG (reference sequence). CDR3 length: 13 amino acids. This CDR3 reads CAWSLKGSYEQYF. CDR3 DNA: TGTGCCTGGAGTTTAAAGGGGTCCTACGAGCAGTACTTC. Using reference TRBV30 and TRBJ2-7 for the parts outside the CDR3, the full variable domain is SQTIHQWPATLVQPVGSPLSLECTVEGTSNPNLYWYRQAAGRGLQLLFYSVGIGQISSEVPQNLSASRPQDRQFILSSKKLLLSDSGFYLCAWSLKGSYEQYFGPGTRLTVT.

The chain has TRBV10-3 and TRBJ2-1; 10 nucleotides agree with TRBD2. After removal of 0 bases from V and 5 bases from J, the junction contained 16 bases not matched to a gene. CDR3 length: 20 residues. Germline V gives CDR1 ENHRY, CDR2 SYGVKD. CDR3 region: CAISESKWASGGSRDNEQFF. CDR3 DNA sequence: TGTGCCATCAGTGAGTCGAAATGGGCTAGCGGGGGAAGTCGGGACAATGAGCAGTTCTTC.

The V call is TRBV7-9, the J call TRBJ1-2; no clear D. Trimming removed 2 bases from V and 4 bases from J, with 20 bases in between. This CDR3 has 17 residues. The germline CDR1 and CDR2 sequences are SEHNR and FQNEAQ (reference sequence). The CDR3 spells CASSLHPGEYLLYGYTF. For the CDR3, the DNA is TGTGCCAGCAGCTTACACCCCGGGGAGTACTTACTCTATGGCTACACCTTC.

This clone was recorded once. The CDR3 here is CASSQLGSSYNEQFF. DNA for the CDR3: TGTGCCAGCAGCCAATTGGGTAGCTCCTACAATGAGCAGTTCTTC. The rearrangement links TRBV7-9 to TRBJ2-1; D is unclear. V dropped 5 bases and J dropped 0 bases, with 11 bases sitting between them. The CDR3 covers 15 residues. The V gene's germline CDR1 is SEHNR and CDR2 FQNEAQ (reference sequence).

V and J are TRBV6-1 and TRBJ2-7, with 7 positions matching TRBD1. The trim removed 6 bases at V and 3 bases at J, leaving 5 bases unmatched. Per the germline V gene, CDR1 is MNHNS and CDR2 is SASEGT. The CDR3 loop spans 13 amino acids. CDR3 residues: CASRPGTDYEQYF. As DNA, the CDR3 is TGTGCCAGCAGGCCCGGGACAGACTACGAGCAGTACTTC.

This chain links TRBV19 with TRBJ1-2; tentative D call: TRBD1 (6 bases). Trimming took off 3 bases at V and 2 bases at J, with 13 bases between the two ends. Germline V gives CDR1 LNHDA, CDR2 SQIVND (reference sequence). The CDR3 is 15 residues long. The CDR3 is CASSMDSRNNYGYTF. The CDR3 coding sequence is TGTGCCAGTAGTATGGACAGCAGAAACAACTATGGCTACACCTTC. Variable domain in full (rest from reference TRBV19 and TRBJ1-2): DGGITQSPKYLFRKEGQNVTLSCEQNLNHDAMYWYRQDPGQGLRLIYYSQIVNDFQKGDIAEGYSVSREKKESFPLTVTSAQKNPTAFYLCASSMDSRNNYGYTFGSGTRLTVV.

The chain recombines TRBV25-1 with TRBJ1-4; 7 positions match TRBD1. Germline CDR1 MGHDK, CDR2 SYGVNS. Trimming cost V 1 base and J 4 bases; bases outside gene matches: 9. The CDR3 is made up of 17 amino acids. The CDR3 loop reads CASSESGQGGINEKLFF. The CDR3 DNA reads as TGTGCCAGCAGTGAATCTGGGCAGGGGGGGATTAATGAAAAACTGTTTTTT. The full variable domain, with the rest looked up from reference TRBV25-1 and TRBJ1-4, is EADIYQTPRYLVIGTGKKITLECSQTMGHDKMYWYQQDPGMELHLIHYSYGVNSTEKGDLSSESTVSRIRTEHFPLTLESARPSHTSQYLCASSESGQGGINEKLFFGSGTQLSVL.

The V call is TRBV11-3, the J call TRBJ2-4; 10 nucleotides line up with TRBD2. The germline CDR1 and CDR2 sequences are SGHNT and YENEEA. Germline trimming cut 5 bases from V and 8 bases from J; bases unmatched to any gene: 6. This CDR3 region has 14 residues. Here the CDR3 DNA reads TGTGCCAGCAGCCCCGGGACTAGCGAGGACATTCAGTACTTC. Encoded protein: CASSPGTSEDIQYF.